This T cell receptor (beta chain) was captured by sequencing in a study of cytomegalovirus exposure and HLA in healthy donors. Here immunoSEQ multiplex PCR was the method, and the copy in TCRdb shows in-frame clones only, minus some. The sample records about 84,000 clones, more than 75% being singletons. Points from the study as a whole: Rare TCR sequences dominated, though some public TCRs recurred in many donors. The study listed roughly 160 cytomegalovirus-associated TCR beta chains. Confirmation was obtained in vitro that three CMV-associated chains are specific for CMV antigens.

After removal of 4 bases from V and 3 bases from J, the junction contained 12 bases not matched to a gene. CDR1 is SEHNR, CDR2 FQNEAQ, per germline (reference sequence). This CDR3 comprises 16 residues. Remarks on this clone: Its specificity is unknown.

The gene calls are TRBV7-9 and TRBJ2-7; TRBD2 aligns across 7 bases. The receptor comes from a young man in good health and CMV-seronegative. The sample consisted of PBMCs. In DNA, the CDR3 is TGTGCCAGCAGCTCCCAGCGGGACCCACGAAACTACGAGCAGTACTTC. Protein product: CASSSQRDPRNYEQYF.